These T cell receptor beta chains were read from a single sample in a study of blood T cell repertoires in COVID-19. Only in-frame clones appear in the TCRdb table, and some are missing; sequencing was by immunoSEQ multiplex PCR. The table includes about 110,000 clones, 75% to 80% detected once. Sequences were obtained from peripheral blood. Receptor source: a woman of 80 years or more with active or convalescent COVID-19. The CDR3 runs from the conserved cysteine through the conserved F or W. A D gene is named only where the DNA matches it firmly. Rows give clone size only sometimes, using once, few, many, or a class for an expanded clone.

j_gene,v_gene,abundance,d_gene,CDR3nt,CDR3aa
TRBJ1-5,TRBV6-1,.,TRBD1,TGTGCCAGCAGTGGGGCCGGGACAGGGGGCAACGTTTGGAGCAATCAGCCCCAGCATTTT,CASSGAGTGGNVWSNQPQHF
TRBJ2-7,TRBV5-4,.,TRBD2,TGTGCCAGCAGCTTGGCCGCTAGCGGGAGTTACGAGCAGTACTTC,CASSLAASGSYEQYF
TRBJ1-2,TRBV18,.,TRBD1,TGTGCCAGCTCACCAGGGGGACAGGGGTTCTATGGCTACACCTTC,CASSPGGQGFYGYTF
TRBJ2-5,TRBV5-1,.,.,TGCGCCAGCAGCTTGGGGACAGCTGCCGAGACCCAGTACTTC,CASSLGTAAETQYF
TRBJ1-6,TRBV14,.,.,TGTGCCAGCAGCGTCCATCGGGGGGCCCTTTCACCCCTCCACTTT,CASSVHRGALSPLHF
TRBJ2-1,TRBV7-3,.,TRBD2,TGTGCCAGCAGCTTAACGGGGCGGGGGTCCTACAATGAGCAGTTCTTC,CASSLTGRGSYNEQFF
TRBJ1-1,TRBV28,.,.,TGTGCCAGCAGTTTCTACTACAGGGCGGGTTACTGGGACACTGAAGCTTTCTTT,CASSFYYRAGYWDTEAFF
TRBJ2-5,TRBV5-4,.,TRBD2,TGTGCCAGCAGCTTTAAAGCGGGAGTCGGAAAGACCCAGTACTTC,CASSFKAGVGKTQYF
TRBJ2-7,TRBV7-9,.,TRBD2,TGTGCCAGCGGGGTTGGCGGGAGAGGGTCCTACGAGCAGTACTTC,CASGVGGRGSYEQYF
TRBJ2-2,TRBV5-4,.,.,TGTGCCAGCAGCTCCCAGGGTGGAGTCGACACCGGGGAGCTGTTTTTT,CASSSQGGVDTGELFF
TRBJ1-2,TRBV19,.,TRBD1,TGTGCCAGTAGTGTTCAGGGGGCCGACTATGGCTACACCTTC,CASSVQGADYGYTF
TRBJ1-2,TRBV5-1,.,TRBD1,TGCGCCAGCAGCCTTACCGACAGGGACTATGGCTACACCTTC,CASSLTDRDYGYTF
TRBJ2-2,TRBV5-1,.,TRBD1,TGCGCCAGCAAATCGACAGGGACGCTAAGCGGGGAGCTGTTTTTT,CASKSTGTLSGELFF
TRBJ1-5,TRBV4-3,once,TRBD1,TGCGCCAGCAGCCCTTGGACAGGGGGGAATCAGCCCCAGCATTTT,CASSPWTGGNQPQHF
TRBJ2-1,TRBV28,.,.,TGTGCCAGCATCCTAACCCTGGACGGGGCCTACAATGAGCAGTTCTTC,CASILTLDGAYNEQFF
TRBJ2-7,TRBV28,.,.,TGTGCCAGCAGTCCCTACTCCTACGAGCAGTACTTC,CASSPYSYEQYF
TRBJ2-1,TRBV4-2,few,TRBD2,TGTGCCAGCAGCCCGGGACTAGCGGTAAACAATGAGCAGTTCTTC,CASSPGLAVNNEQFF
TRBJ2-3,TRBV7-2,.,TRBD2,TGTGCCAGCAGCTATAATGGGTTACTGCGGGGGGCCCCAGATACGCAGTATTTT,CASSYNGLLRGAPDTQYF
TRBJ2-2,TRBV5-1,.,TRBD1,TGCGCCAGCAGCTCCGGGACAGGCAACACCGGGGAGCTGTTTTTT,CASSSGTGNTGELFF
TRBJ2-3,TRBV7-8,.,.,TGTGCCAGCAGCTACATCGGTGGTCTAGAACGGGATACGCAGTATTTT,CASSYIGGLERDTQYF
TRBJ1-1,TRBV7-3,.,TRBD1,TGTGCCAGCAGCCCGGGACAGACCAACACTGAAGCTTTCTTT,CASSPGQTNTEAFF
TRBJ2-1,TRBV7-6,.,TRBD2,TGTGCCAGCAGCTTAGCGGTGACTAGCGGGAGCAATGAGCAGTTCTTC,CASSLAVTSGSNEQFF
TRBJ2-7,TRBV4-1,.,TRBD2,TGCGCCAGCAGTTGGACTAGCGGGAGCTACGAGCAGTACTTC,CASSWTSGSYEQYF
TRBJ2-7,TRBV5-4,few,.,TGTGCCAGCAGCTTGAAGAGCTCCTACGAGCAGTACTTC,CASSLKSSYEQYF
TRBJ2-3,TRBV5-5,.,TRBD2,TGTGCCAGCAAGGCTTTAGCGGGAGACACAGATACGCAGTATTTT,CASKALAGDTDTQYF
TRBJ2-3,TRBV5-4,few,TRBD2,TGTGCCAGCAGCGGTCCTAGCGGGGGGAACACAGATACGCAGTATTTT,CASSGPSGGNTDTQYF
TRBJ2-5,TRBV7-2,.,TRBD2,TGTGCCAGCACCCGACTTCTAGCGGGAGGGGGTGAGACCCAGTACTTC,CASTRLLAGGGETQYF
TRBJ1-1,TRBV5-1,.,TRBD1,TGCGCCAGCAGCTTGATTGACAGGGGCACTGAAGCTTTCTTT,CASSLIDRGTEAFF
TRBJ1-5,TRBV6-1,.,.,TGTGCTACCAACGGGGGCAATCAGCCCCAGCATTTT,CATNGGNQPQHF
TRBJ2-3,TRBV28,.,TRBD2,TGTGCCAGCAGCCACGCGGGACTAGCGGACACAGATACGCAGTATTTT,CASSHAGLADTDTQYF
TRBJ2-5,TRBV28,.,TRBD2,TGTGCCAGCAGTTTAGGACTAGCGGGATCTGAGACCCAGTACTTC,CASSLGLAGSETQYF
TRBJ2-5,TRBV5-4,.,TRBD2,TGTGCCAGCAGCTCGTACGGGACTAGCGGTCAAGAGACCCAGTACTTC,CASSSYGTSGQETQYF
TRBJ1-2,TRBV2,once,.,TGTGCCAGCAGTTTCCAGCGGGCTGGCTACACCTTC,CASSFQRAGYTF
TRBJ1-2,TRBV30,.,TRBD1,TGTGCCTGGAGTGGACAGGGGTACTATGGCTACACCTTC,CAWSGQGYYGYTF
TRBJ2-2,TRBV11-2,.,TRBD2,TGTGCCAGCAGCCCCCGCGGGAGGTTATTTGGGGAGCTGTTTTTT,CASSPRGRLFGELFF
TRBJ1-4,TRBV5-8,.,TRBD1,TGTGCCAGCAGCGTCACAGGGGTTGAAAAACTGTTTTTT,CASSVTGVEKLFF
TRBJ2-2,TRBV18,.,TRBD2,TGTGCCAGCTCACCCTTCCTTCCGGGACTATTGTTTAACACCGGGGAGCTGTTTTTT,CASSPFLPGLLFNTGELFF
TRBJ2-5,TRBV5-1,.,TRBD2,TGCGCCAGCAGCTTGGCACTAGCGATCCAAGAGACCCAGTACTTC,CASSLALAIQETQYF
TRBJ2-3,TRBV2,.,.,TGTGCCAGCACTGCCGGTACGCAGTATTTT,CASTAGTQYF
TRBJ2-5,TRBV14,few,TRBD2,TGTGCCAGCAGCCCCATTAGCGGGAGTATTCAAGAGACCCAGTACTTC,CASSPISGSIQETQYF
TRBJ2-1,TRBV5-4,.,TRBD2,TGTGCCAGCAGCCCGCCGGGCGGGAGGGCCAGAAATGAGCAGTTCTTC,CASSPPGGRARNEQFF
TRBJ2-5,TRBV2,.,.,TGTGCCAGCAGTGAAAGAGGAGAGACCCAGTACTTC,CASSERGETQYF
TRBJ1-1,TRBV28,.,TRBD1,TGTGCCAGCACCCCCGACAGGGTCCGGGGGGCTTTCTTT,CASTPDRVRGAFF
TRBJ2-7,TRBV7-9,.,.,TGTGCCAGCAGCCTTCTCGGGGGTTCTCGCGAGCAGTACTTC,CASSLLGGSREQYF
TRBJ2-7,TRBV7-8,.,TRBD1,TGTGCCAGCAGCTTGACGGCCGGGACAGGGTTCTACGAGCAGTACTTC,CASSLTAGTGFYEQYF
TRBJ1-4,TRBV19,once,.,TGTGCCAGTAGTATGATCAGAGAAAAACTGTTTTTT,CASSMIREKLFF
TRBJ2-7,TRBV5-5,.,.,TGTGCCAGCAGCCCGGGGTGGTGGGGAGACGAGCAGTACTTC,CASSPGWWGDEQYF
TRBJ2-1,TRBV11-2,.,.,TGTGCCAGCAGTCGGTGGGGGGGCCGGAACAATGAGCAGTTCTTC,CASSRWGGRNNEQFF
TRBJ1-2,TRBV4-1,few,TRBD1,TGCGCCAGCAGCCCACACCTCGAGACAGGGGGCTTCAATGGCTACACCTTC,CASSPHLETGGFNGYTF
TRBJ1-2,TRBV7-2,.,TRBD1,TGTGCCAGCAGCCCCCGGACAGGGGGCTTGGGCTACACCTTC,CASSPRTGGLGYTF
TRBJ1-4,TRBV7-9,.,.,TGTGCCAGCAGCCCTGGGGCGCTAGTCAAAAAACTGTTTTTT,CASSPGALVKKLFF
TRBJ2-1,TRBV7-3,.,TRBD1,TGTGCCAGCAGCTTAAGGGGGACAGGGGACAATGAGCAGTTCTTC,CASSLRGTGDNEQFF
TRBJ2-7,TRBV6-5,.,TRBD1,TGTGCCAGCAGTTACGCCAGGGGGTCCTACGAGCAGTACTTC,CASSYARGSYEQYF
TRBJ2-1,TRBV24-1,.,TRBD2,TGTGCCACCAGTGACCCTACTAGCGGGGGGATTCAGGGGCAGTTCTTC,CATSDPTSGGIQGQFF
TRBJ2-7,TRBV4-3,.,.,TGCGCCAGCAGCCTCCGTGGGGGGTACGAGCAGTACTTC,CASSLRGGYEQYF
TRBJ2-3,TRBV4-3,.,TRBD2,TGCGCCAGCAGCCAAGATTTTTCGGGGTCGCGTAGCGGGAAAACAGATACGCAGTATTTT,CASSQDFSGSRSGKTDTQYF
TRBJ2-1,TRBV28,.,.,TGTGCCAGCAGTTTATACAGAAACAATGAGCAGTTCTTC,CASSLYRNNEQFF
TRBJ1-1,TRBV3-1/TRBV3-2,.,.,TGTGCCAGCAGCGGACTAGGCGGGGACACTGAAGCTTTCTTT,CASSGLGGDTEAFF
TRBJ2-3,TRBV6-2/TRBV6-3,.,TRBD2,TGTGCCAGCAGCACTCCTAGGACTAGCGGGAGCACAGATACGCAGTATTTT,CASSTPRTSGSTDTQYF
TRBJ1-4,TRBV27,once,TRBD1,TGTGCCAGCAGACCGGGACAGGCTAATGAAAAACTGTTTTTT,CASRPGQANEKLFF